The T cell receptor (beta chain) under discussion was sequenced for a study of T cells after yellow fever vaccination. Germline loops: CDR1 DFQATT, CDR2 SNEGSKA (reference sequence). V trimming: 6 bases; J trimming: 4 bases; junction bases outside the gene matches: 8. This CDR3 region has 14 residues. TCRdb reprocessed the 5' RACE reads with MiXCR, giving one entry per CDR3 protein. The repertoire holds approximately 330,000 distinct CDR3 sequences, with around 12% as singletons. The sequence was collected from a man aged 18 to 30 who received the YFV17D yellow fever vaccine. V and J are TRBV20-1 and TRBJ2-3; 9 positions agree with TRBD2. The sample here was CD4+ T cells sorted from PBMCs, taken 15 days after the yellow fever booster vaccination. The CDR3 bases are TGCAGTGCCTGGGCGGGGGGGCGCGCAGATACGCAGTATTTT. It specifies CSAWAGGRADTQYF.